This TCR beta chain was retrieved from a study of blood T cell repertoires in COVID-19. Across the study: Samples came from the United States, Italy and Spain, spanning acute and convalescent COVID-19.

Only one count was recorded for this clone. Sequenced by immunoSEQ multiplex PCR; TCRdb stores in-frame clones only, minus some. The table has about 370,000 clones, approximately 90% seen once. The age range of participants was about 18 to 95 years, with residence in under 30 US areas. In Cohort 3, a recovered donor had either two negative PCRs, clearance, or symptom resolution. In germline, CDR1 is SNHLY, CDR2 FYNNEI. The CDR3 has 13 amino acids. V was clipped by 7 bases and J by 3 bases, with 10 bases between them. This receptor was identified in a man aged 18 to 35 who had recovered from COVID-19. This chain connects TRBV2 to TRBJ2-1, with a weak D call TRBD2 (5 bases). Sequencing was performed on PBMCs or T cells enriched from blood (not recorded which). The CDR3 coding sequence is TGTGCCAGCACCTTAGCGTACTACAATGAGCAGTTCTTC. It codes for CASTLAYYNEQFF.